The clone carrying this T cell receptor beta chain was recorded a few times. PCR employed 60 Vbeta and 13 Jbeta primers. This table comes from immunoSEQ multiplex PCR, and its TCRdb copy is limited to in-frame clones, with some not included. The sample records 160,000 or so clones, 60% to 80% being singletons. The data were obtained in a study of cytomegalovirus exposure and HLA in healthy donors. The CDR3 length is 14 residues. Germline values: CDR1 MNHEY, CDR2 SVGAGI. V was cut by 6 bases and J by 1 base, with 12 bases left in between. The receptor's source is a man younger than 35 in good health and CMV-seropositive. This chain connects TRBV6-5 to TRBJ1-1; D may be TRBD1 (6 bases). Sequencing input: PBMCs. The DNA for the CDR3 is TGTGCCAGCAGCCCTGGACAGCCGAACACTGAAGCTTTCTTT. Its protein is CASSPGQPNTEAFF.